A single sample is the source of the 11 T cell receptor beta chains below, sequenced in a study of Graves' ophthalmopathy and Graves' hyperthyroidism. RNA served as the template for amplifying TCR beta CDR3 regions. The authors performed first-round RT-PCR with HTBI primers and then a second-round multiplex PCR. TCRdb re-derived calls from the multiplex PCR reads in MiXCR, one entry per CDR3 protein. The sample yields almost 750,000 distinct CDR3 sequences, roughly 40% seen once. Sequencing input: peripheral blood. Every receptor here comes from an adult man with Graves' ophthalmopathy.

This clonotype was recorded at least ten times. The chain carries TRBV9 and TRBJ1-4; TRBD1 aligns across 8 bases. Germline assignment: CDR1 SGDLS and CDR2 YYNGEE. After removal of 4 bases from V and 14 bases from J, the junction contained 10 bases not matched to a gene. This CDR3 is built from 13 residues. The CDR3 DNA follows: TGTGCCAGCAGCACCCGGACAGGGAAAGAGCTGTTTTTT. As protein: CASSTRTGKELFF. Together with reference TRBV9 and TRBJ1-4, the CDR3 gives the full variable domain: DSGVTQTPKHLITATGQRVTLRCSPRSGDLSVYWYQQSLDQGLQFLIQYYNGEERAKGNILERFSAQQFPDLHSELNLSSLELGDSALYFCASSTRTGKELFFGSGTQLSVL.

The table lists this clonotype with many counts. The V gene is TRBV10-3, the J gene TRBJ2-7; TRBD1 matches at 7 bases. This CDR3 region has 13 residues. With V trimmed by 3 bases and J by 5 bases, 4 bases remained unmatched. CDR1 is ENHRY and CDR2 is SYGVKD in the germline V gene. CDR3 sequence (DNA): TGTGCCATCAGTGAAGGGGGCGGCCACGAGCAGTACTTC. Protein product: CAISEGGGHEQYF.

Ten or more counts support this clonotype. The rearrangement joins TRBV10-2 to TRBJ1-5; 10 bases map to TRBD1. CDR1 and CDR2 from the germline V gene are WSHSY and SAAADI. The V and J ends lost 6 bases and 5 bases, in that order; junction bases with no gene match: 7. The CDR3 runs 15 residues. DNA of the CDR3: TGCGCCAGCAGGGCGGGACAGGGGATCGATCAGCCCCAGCATTTT. It specifies CASRAGQGIDQPQHF.

V gene TRBV7-9 combines with J gene TRBJ2-3, with 7 bases aligning to TRBD2. The CDR3 runs to 16 residues. The J segment lost 1 base and the V segment lost 5 bases, leaving 9 bases of the junction unmatched. The germline V gene encodes CDR1 SEHNR and CDR2 FQNEAQ (reference sequence). This CDR3 reads CASSRMLAVGTDTQYF. CDR3 in DNA: TGTGCCAGCAGCCGCATGCTAGCGGTGGGCACAGATACGCAGTATTTT.

J is TRBJ1-5 and V is TRBV2; the D gene is possibly TRBD1 (5 bases). CDR3 size: 16 residues. V was pared by 5 bases and J by 0 bases, with 14 bases between. Germline V CDR1 and CDR2: SNHLY, FYNNEI. CDR3 nucleotides: TGTGCCAGCAGTCCCGAGACAGCCTATAGCAATCAGCCCCAGCATTTT. Translated, it gives CASSPETAYSNQPQHF.

This clonotype was seen only a few times. V gene TRBV20-1 combines with J gene TRBJ1-6, with D hard to call. Between the trimmed V and J ends, which lost 5 bases and 8 bases, there was a span of 19 bases. Per germline, CDR1 DFQATT and CDR2 SNEGSKA (reference sequence). The CDR3 runs to 15 residues. This chain's CDR3 is CSAFPTTVRDSPLHF. In nucleotides, the CDR3 is TGCAGTGCTTTTCCGACGACCGTCCGAGATTCACCCCTCCACTTT.

This clonotype was observed a handful of times. The chain employs TRBV2 and TRBJ1-1; D gene uncertain. CDR3 size: 14 residues. Germline V lookup: CDR1 SNHLY, CDR2 FYNNEI. Trimming removed 5 bases from V and 6 bases from J, with 16 bases in between. The CDR3 reads CASSLFGGRSEAFF. The CDR3 coding sequence is TGTGCCAGCAGTTTATTCGGTGGGAGGTCTGAAGCTTTCTTT.

This clonotype showed up just a few times. The CDR3 DNA sequence: TGTGCCAGCAGCTTGGAAATGGGGCTCGGCTATGGCTACACCTTC. Translating it yields CASSLEMGLGYGYTF. V is TRBV5-8 and J is TRBJ1-2; D is perhaps TRBD1 (5 bases). CDR3 size: 15 residues. Germline CDR1 reads SGHTS; CDR2 reads YDEGEE. V was clipped by 0 bases and J by 4 bases, with 13 bases between them.

This clonotype occurred many times. The chain carries TRBV12-3 or TRBV12-4 and TRBJ1-2; D gene uncertain. The CDR3 extends over 16 amino acids. Trimming pared 0 bases from V and 3 bases from J, leaving 14 bases between. DNA of the CDR3: TGTGCCAGCAGTTTAGCGATTTTGATTCAGGACTATGGCTACACCTTC. This translates into CASSLAILIQDYGYTF.

This clonotype turned up a few times. The rearrangement joins TRBV7-9 to TRBJ1-3, with D possibly matching TRBD1 (5 bases). Germline assignment: CDR1 SEHNR and CDR2 FQNEAQ (reference sequence). CDR3 size: 13 residues. V lost 5 bases and J lost 4, with 9 bases in between. The CDR3 is CASSPRGGNTIYF. CDR3 bases: TGTGCCAGCAGCCCCCGGGGGGGAAACACCATATATTTT.

This clonotype has only one observation. This chain connects TRBV6-5 to TRBJ2-7; unclear D gene. The CDR3 has 16 residues. The V and J ends lost 2 bases and 3 bases respectively, with 17 bases between them. Germline V gene lookup returns CDR1 MNHEY and CDR2 SVGAGI. CDR3 in amino acids: CASSYIDTIPNYEQYF. The CDR3 DNA is TGTGCCAGCAGTTACATAGACACTATCCCGAACTACGAGCAGTACTTC.